A single sample gave rise to the 27 T cell receptor beta chains below, sequenced in a study of blood T cell repertoires in COVID-19. Assay used: immunoSEQ multiplex PCR; TCRdb lists only in-frame clones, some missing. The data hold about 180,000 clones, with more than 70% observed a single time. Sequenced: PBMCs or T cells enriched from blood (not recorded which). These receptors were obtained from a woman aged 25 to 39 who had recovered from COVID-19.

The chain joins TRBV7-2 to TRBJ2-5; 9 nucleotides agree with TRBD1. Germline V gives CDR1 SGHTA, CDR2 FQGNSA. The length of the CDR3 is 15 residues. The trim removed 5 bases at V and 3 bases at J, leaving 7 bases unmatched. CDR3: CASSPGTGHEETQYF. The CDR3 DNA reads as TGTGCCAGCAGCCCCGGGACAGGGCATGAAGAGACCCAGTACTTC.

This rearrangement joins TRBV3-1 (or the pseudogene TRBV3-2) to TRBJ2-1; D remains ambiguous. The CDR3 has 15 residues. Germline V gene sequence: CDR1 LGHDT, CDR2 YNNKEL (reference sequence). V lost 8 bases and J 2 bases, leaving 16 bases between the germline ends. The CDR3 nucleotides are TGTGCCAGCGCCGGCCCAGGCGCCGCCTACAATGAGCAGTTCTTC. As protein: CASAGPGAAYNEQFF.

This clone was seen once. The chain is built from TRBV18 and TRBJ1-1; possibly TRBD1 for D (5 bases). Per the germline V gene, CDR1 is KGHSH and CDR2 is LQKENI. This CDR3 region has 15 residues. Trimming shortened V by 3 bases and J by 1 base, and 12 bases separated the two germline ends. For the CDR3, the DNA is TGTGCCAGCTCACCTGTGGGGGGTTCGAACACTGAAGCTTTCTTT. It is translated as CASSPVGGSNTEAFF. Together with reference TRBV18 and TRBJ1-1, the CDR3 gives the full variable domain: NAGVMQNPRHLVRRRGQEARLRCSPMKGHSHVYWYRQLPEEGLKFMVYLQKENIIDESGMPKERFSAEFPKEGPSILRIQQVVRGDSAAYFCASSPVGGSNTEAFFGQGTRLTVV.

The chain employs TRBV5-1 and TRBJ2-5; 12 bases map to TRBD2. Germline values: CDR1 SGHRS, CDR2 YFSETQ. Trimming at V came to 3 bases and at J to 5 bases, leaving 8 bases not matched to a gene. This CDR3 has 16 residues. Written as DNA, the CDR3 is TGCGCCAGCAGCTCCGGACTAGCGGGAATGGAGGAGACCCAGTACTTC. Translating gives CASSSGLAGMEETQYF. Full variable domain (remainder filled in from reference TRBV5-1 and TRBJ2-5): KAGVTQTPRYLIKTRGQQVTLSCSPISGHRSVSWYQQTPGQGLQFLFEYFSETQRNKGNFPGRFSGRQFSNSRSEMNVSTLELGDSALYLCASSSGLAGMEETQYFGPGTRLLVL.

V usage is TRBV11-2 and J usage is TRBJ2-7, with 8 nucleotides matching TRBD2. The CDR3 covers 17 residues. The ends lost 5 bases at V and 5 bases at J; junction bases unmatched: 17. Germline lookup yields CDR1 SGHAT and CDR2 FQNNGV. The CDR3 loop reads CASSTYGGSGTRNEQYF. The CDR3 nucleotides read TGTGCCAGCAGCACCTATGGGGGGTCAGGGACTAGGAACGAGCAGTACTTC.

This rearrangement joins TRBV19 to TRBJ2-1, with TRBD1 matching over 8 bases. The CDR3 has 12 residues. The V gene end was trimmed by 6 bases and the J gene end by 9 bases; junction bases not matched to a gene: 4. The germline gives CDR1 LNHDA, CDR2 SQIVND (reference sequence). For the CDR3, the DNA is TGTGCCAGTAGCCAGGGGGCGACTGAGCAGTTCTTC. As protein: CASSQGATEQFF. Combining the CDR3 with reference TRBV19 and TRBJ2-1 gives the whole variable domain DGGITQSPKYLFRKEGQNVTLSCEQNLNHDAMYWYRQDPGQGLRLIYYSQIVNDFQKGDIAEGYSVSREKKESFPLTVTSAQKNPTAFYLCASSQGATEQFFGPGTRLTVL.

The chain's CDR3 is CASSRGGSTGELFF. Written as DNA, the CDR3 is TGTGCCAGCAGCCGTGGGGGGTCCACCGGGGAGCTGTTTTTT. This sequence joins TRBV3-1 (or the pseudogene TRBV3-2) and TRBJ2-2; possible D gene TRBD2, 6 bases. The CDR3 runs to 14 residues. CDR1 LGHDT and CDR2 YNNKEL come from the germline V gene (reference sequence). Trimming took off 4 bases at V and 4 bases at J, with 10 bases between the two ends.

The V call is TRBV28, the J call TRBJ2-3; 9 nucleotides match TRBD1. Germline values: CDR1 MDHEN, CDR2 SYDVKM. The length of the CDR3 is 16 residues. V trimming: 6 bases; J trimming: 5 bases; junction bases outside the gene matches: 12. In DNA, the CDR3 is TGTGCCAGCAGCCCCGAGGGACAGGGAGGAAAAGATACGCAGTATTTT. It specifies CASSPEGQGGKDTQYF.

This chain links TRBV10-3 with TRBJ2-1, with TRBD2 matching 10 bases. Germline CDR1 ENHRY, CDR2 SYGVKD. V dropped 4 bases and J dropped 7; count of bases not matched to a gene: 7. The CDR3 extends over 15 amino acids. Written as DNA, the CDR3 is TGTGCCATCAGTGGCTCTAGCGGGAGAAAGAATGAGCAGTTCTTC. Amino acid sequence: CAISGSSGRKNEQFF.

The chain is built from TRBV30 and TRBJ1-2; 7 positions match TRBD1. There are 15 residues in the CDR3. Trimming cost V 0 bases and J 4 bases; bases outside gene matches: 8. Germline V gene lookup returns CDR1 GTSNPN and CDR2 SVGIG (reference sequence). Here the CDR3 reads CAWSVSQGDSYGYTF. The DNA for the CDR3 is TGTGCCTGGAGTGTTTCGCAGGGGGATAGCTATGGCTACACCTTC.

J is TRBJ2-2 and V is TRBV7-9, with TRBD2 matching 7 bases. Germline V gene lookup returns CDR1 SEHNR and CDR2 FQNEAQ (reference sequence). The CDR3 sequence is 15 residues long. Trimming cost V 3 bases and J 7 bases; bases outside gene matches: 8. DNA for the CDR3: TGTGCCAGCAGCTTTTGGCGGGAGTATGGCGGGGAGCTGTTTTTT. Translated, it gives CASSFWREYGGELFF.

The rearrangement joins TRBV3-1 (or the pseudogene TRBV3-2) to TRBJ2-3; D is possibly TRBD2 (6 bases). In germline, CDR1 is LGHDT, CDR2 YNNKEL (reference sequence). The CDR3 is 14 amino acids. Trimming took 3 bases from V and 1 from J, leaving 8 bases between them. This CDR3 reads CASSHPSGTDTQYF. For the CDR3, the DNA is TGTGCCAGCAGCCACCCTAGCGGCACAGATACGCAGTATTTT.

The chain employs TRBV4-2 and TRBJ2-6; TRBD2 aligns across 7 bases. Per germline, CDR1 LGHNA and CDR2 YNFKEQ. The length of the CDR3 is 18 residues. V trimming: 4 bases; J trimming: 0 bases; junction bases outside the gene matches: 9. The CDR3 coding sequence is TGTGCCAGCAGCCTAGGAAGCGGGGCTAGCTCTGGGGCCAACGTCCTGACTTTC. Translated: CASSLGSGASSGANVLTF.

This rearrangement joins TRBV27 to TRBJ1-1; D might be TRBD1 (6 bases). The ends were cut back, 5 bases at V and 3 bases at J, with 16 bases in the middle. CDR3 length: 15 residues. Germline V gene data show CDR1 as MNHEY and CDR2 as SMNVEV (reference sequence). The CDR3 here is CASSPTSGDHTEAFF. The CDR3 nucleotides read TGTGCCAGCAGTCCAACCTCAGGGGACCACACTGAAGCTTTCTTT.

The genes are TRBV6-4 and TRBJ1-5, with TRBD1 as a possible D gene (6 bases). V was pared by 4 bases and J by 4 bases, with 14 bases between. Germline CDR1 reads MRHNA; CDR2 reads SNTAGT. The CDR3 has 15 residues. CDR3 protein: CASSAGQHTNQPQHF. The CDR3 DNA reads TGTGCCAGCAGTGCCGGACAGCACACAAATCAGCCCCAGCATTTT.

V gene TRBV28 combines with J gene TRBJ2-7; no clear D. The CDR3 has 13 amino acids. Looked up from germline, CDR1 is MDHEN and CDR2 is SYDVKM. V lost 3 bases and J 6 bases, leaving 12 bases between the germline ends. CDR3: CASSFRLTSEQYF. Written as DNA, the CDR3 is TGTGCCAGCAGTTTTAGACTGACCAGCGAGCAGTACTTC.

This clone appeared once. This chain connects TRBV6-4 to TRBJ1-1; 7 bases fit TRBD1. This CDR3 has 14 amino acids. The J segment lost 1 base and the V segment lost 2 bases, leaving 1 base of the junction unmatched. Germline V gene lookup returns CDR1 MRHNA and CDR2 SNTAGT. The CDR3 here is CASSDEGANTEAFF. The CDR3 DNA is TGTGCCAGCAGTGACGAGGGGGCGAACACTGAAGCTTTCTTT.

V and J are TRBV5-6 and TRBJ2-3, with 8 nucleotides matching TRBD2. The CDR3 runs 19 residues. Germline values: CDR1 SGHDT, CDR2 YYEEEE. The V and J ends lost 2 bases and 3 bases, in that order; junction bases with no gene match: 17. The CDR3 coding sequence is TGTGCCAGCAGCTTTTCACGGGTAGCGGGAATCCACCGTACAGATACGCAGTATTTT. This codes for CASSFSRVAGIHRTDTQYF.

The chain is built from TRBV14 and TRBJ1-1; D is unresolved. This CDR3 comprises 13 residues. CDR1 SGHDN and CDR2 FVKESK come from the germline V gene. The germline V and J ends were trimmed by 9 bases and 2 bases, with 13 bases remaining between them. This chain's CDR3 is CASGLGLNTEAFF. The DNA of the CDR3 is TGTGCCAGTGGATTAGGACTTAACACTGAAGCTTTCTTT.

This clone was seen only once. V is TRBV29-1 and J is TRBJ2-4; 8 bases agree with TRBD2. Unmatched junction bases numbered 3, after V lost 4 bases and J lost 4 bases. The germline gives CDR1 SQVTM, CDR2 ANQGSEA. This CDR3 has 13 residues. CDR3 region: CSVGPSGKNIQYF. As DNA, the CDR3 is TGCAGCGTTGGGCCTAGCGGGAAAAACATTCAGTACTTC.

The chain combines TRBV5-5 with TRBJ1-2; no clear D gene. Trimming shortened V by 1 base and J by 4 bases, and 2 bases separated the two germline ends. Germline CDR1 SGHKS, CDR2 YYEKEE (reference sequence). The CDR3 is made up of 11 amino acids. CDR3 sequence reads: CASSLLYGYTF. CDR3 sequence (DNA): TGTGCCAGCAGCTTGCTCTATGGCTACACCTTC.

The chain has TRBV2 and TRBJ1-1; the D gene is possibly TRBD1 (6 bases). Trimming took 3 bases from V and 5 from J, leaving 16 bases between them. Germline CDR1 is SNHLY and CDR2 is FYNNEI. This CDR3 is built from 15 residues. CDR3 in DNA: TGTGCCAGCAGTGAGGTAATTGGGGGCAGGACTGAAGCTTTCTTT. Translating gives CASSEVIGGRTEAFF.

The rearrangement links TRBV11-2 to TRBJ2-1; 8 positions agree with TRBD2. V dropped 1 base and J dropped 3; count of bases not matched to a gene: 5. This CDR3 has 16 residues. Germline CDR1 reads SGHAT; CDR2 reads FQNNGV. The CDR3 coding sequence is TGTGCCAGCAGCTTAGGTATTGCGGGAGGCTACAATGAGCAGTTCTTC. Its translation: CASSLGIAGGYNEQFF.

The chain is built from TRBV7-2 and TRBJ2-3, with TRBD2 matching over 11 bases. Trimming removed 2 bases from V and 1 base from J; junction bases left unmatched: 11. Germline V CDR1 and CDR2: SGHTA, FQGNSA. The CDR3 has 19 amino acids. The CDR3 bases are TGTGCCAGCAGCTTATCGTATGAACTAGCGGGAGACGGCACAGATACGCAGTATTTT. Translating it yields CASSLSYELAGDGTDTQYF. Combining the CDR3 with reference TRBV7-2 and TRBJ2-3 gives the whole variable domain GAGVSQSPSNKVTEKGKDVELRCDPISGHTALYWYRQSLGQGLEFLIYFQGNSAPDKSGLPSDRFSAERTGGSVSTLTIQRTQQEDSAVYLCASSLSYELAGDGTDTQYFGPGTRLTVL.

V and J are TRBV6-5 and TRBJ2-7, with a tentative D call TRBD1 (6 bases). Deletions cut 8 bases from V and 2 bases from J, with 10 bases between. Germline CDR1 and CDR2: MNHEY and SVGAGI. The CDR3 is made up of 12 amino acids. The CDR3 reads CASQRTAYEQYF. The CDR3 coding sequence is TGTGCCAGCCAGCGGACAGCCTACGAGCAGTACTTC.

The rearrangement links TRBV4-2 to TRBJ1-4; 7 nucleotides line up with TRBD1. J was trimmed by 4 bases and V by 0 bases; bases with no gene match: 5. The CDR3 extends over 16 amino acids. Germline CDR1 is LGHNA and CDR2 is YNFKEQ. The CDR3 nucleotides are TGTGCCAGCAGCCAAGAAATGGCAGGGGGTAATGAAAAACTGTTTTTT. This gives the protein CASSQEMAGGNEKLFF.

The V gene is TRBV10-2, the J gene TRBJ2-5; D may be TRBD2 (6 bases). Trimming cost V 6 bases and J 2 bases, with 13 bases left between them. The germline V gene has CDR1 WSHSY and CDR2 SAAADI. The CDR3 length is 14 residues. DNA for the CDR3: TGCGCCAGCAGCGACGGGCGGGAACAAGAGACCCAGTACTTC. Translating it yields CASSDGREQETQYF.